This is a list of T cell receptor beta chains from one sample in a study of T-cell reconstitution after alpha-beta-depleted transplantation in children. TCRdb used MiXCR to reprocess the PCR reads, holding one entry per CDR3 protein. This table has roughly 120,000 distinct CDR3 sequences, 10% appearing once. The input for sequencing was PBMCs from the stem cell graft donor, taken from the stem cell graft. The receptor set was obtained from a human donor who donated a stem cell graft to a child with acute lymphoblastic leukemia. Each CDR3 is given with its conserved first and last residue. The D gene is left open where the match is weak. Clone size, where shown, is once, few, many, or a class for clones that have expanded.

v_gene,j_gene,abundance,d_gene,CDR3nt,CDR3aa
TRBV9,TRBJ2-5,many,-,TGTGCCAGCAGCGTAGGGTCTAGGGATGAGACCCAGTACTTC,CASSVGSRDETQYF
TRBV6-5,TRBJ1-1,many,-,TGTGCCAGCACTCGGACTCAGGGTGAAGCTTTCTTT,CASTRTQGEAFF
TRBV9,TRBJ2-1,many,TRBD2,TGTGCCAGCAGCGGGGGGACTAGTAAGGCTGAGCAGTTCTTC,CASSGGTSKAEQFF
TRBV5-1,TRBJ2-1,many,-,TGCGCCAGCAGCTCTTATCGTGGGTACAATGAGCAGTTCTTC,CASSSYRGYNEQFF
TRBV20-1,TRBJ2-7,many,-,TGCAGTGCTAGAGCCATAGGGGACCCACGAACCTACGAGCAGTACTTC,CSARAIGDPRTYEQYF
TRBV13,TRBJ1-2,many,-,TGTGCCAGCAGCTTAAAGGGGTCCGACTATGGCTACACCTTC,CASSLKGSDYGYTF
TRBV4-3,TRBJ1-2,many,TRBD1,TGCGCCAGCAGCCACGTTCCCGGGACAGGTCTACTCTATGGCTACACCTTC,CASSHVPGTGLLYGYTF
TRBV6-4,TRBJ1-6,many,-,TGTGCCAGCAGTGACGCGGCCGATTCACCCCTCCACTTT,CASSDAADSPLHF
TRBV7-2,TRBJ2-2,many,-,TGTGCCAGCAGCCCTGGATCACATAACACCGGGGAGCTGTTTTTT,CASSPGSHNTGELFF
TRBV5-1,TRBJ1-4,many,TRBD1,TGCGCCAGCAGCTTGGTTCCCCCGACGCCGGGACAGGGGAATGAAAAACTGTTTTTT,CASSLVPPTPGQGNEKLFF
TRBV12-3/TRBV12-4,TRBJ2-6,many,TRBD1,TGTGCCAGCAGTTTTCAGGGGGCCGGGGCCAACGTCCTGACTTTC,CASSFQGAGANVLTF
TRBV29-1,TRBJ2-7,medium-sized,-,TGCAGCGTTGCGGGACGTGGGGCCTCCTACGAGCAGTACTTC,CSVAGRGASYEQYF
TRBV6-1,TRBJ2-1,many,TRBD1,TGTGCCAGCAGTGGCTTGGGACAGGGGAGTGGGTCCTACAATGAGCAGTTCTTC,CASSGLGQGSGSYNEQFF
TRBV30,TRBJ2-5,-,-,TGTGCCTGGAGTTCCCGAGGTTTAGGGACCCAGTACTTC,CAWSSRGLGTQYF
TRBV4-3,TRBJ1-6,many,-,TGCGCCAGCAGCCAAGAGCCAGAAGGGCCGAACTATAATTCACCCCTCCACTTT,CASSQEPEGPNYNSPLHF
TRBV15,TRBJ2-6,many,-,TGTGCCACCAGCAGAGAGGGTGAGGTGGGCAGGGTGGCCGGGGCCAACGTCCTGACTTTC,CATSREGEVGRVAGANVLTF
TRBV10-3,TRBJ2-7,many,-,TGTGCCATCAGCGCAAGAGCCGAGTACGAGCAGTACTTC,CAISARAEYEQYF
TRBV7-2,TRBJ2-7,-,TRBD2,TGTGCCAGCAGCTTACGGGGGGGGATGGGATACGAGCAGTACTTC,CASSLRGGMGYEQYF
TRBV20-1,TRBJ2-5,many,-,TGCAGTGCTGGTCTTAAGACAAATTTGGGGGAGACCCAGTACTTC,CSAGLKTNLGETQYF
TRBV29-1,TRBJ1-3,many,TRBD1,TGCAGCGTTGGAAGGGACAGCTTAGGAAACACCATATATTTT,CSVGRDSLGNTIYF
TRBV12-3/TRBV12-4,TRBJ2-1,many,-,TGTGCCAGCAGGCCTACAGGGCGGAGCTCCTACAATGAGCAGTTCTTC,CASRPTGRSSYNEQFF
TRBV29-1,TRBJ2-1,many,TRBD1,TGCAGCGTGCCCTGGACAGGGCAATACAATGAGCAGTTCTTC,CSVPWTGQYNEQFF
TRBV7-2,TRBJ1-5,many,-,TGTGCCAGCAGCTTAAGGTCCAATCAGCCCCAGCATTTT,CASSLRSNQPQHF
TRBV15,TRBJ2-2,many,TRBD2,TGTGCCACTCATTCCGGGACTAGCGATACCGGGGAGCTGTTTTTT,CATHSGTSDTGELFF
TRBV4-3,TRBJ2-2,many,-,TGCGCCAGCAGCCAGGGCGTCTCGAACACCGGGGAGCTGTTTTTT,CASSQGVSNTGELFF
TRBV7-9,TRBJ2-7,many,-,TGTGCCAGCAGCTTAGGGGACGTCTACGAGCAGTACTTC,CASSLGDVYEQYF
TRBV5-1,TRBJ1-1,many,-,TGCGCCAGCAGACCAAGGACGAACACTGAAGCTTTCTTT,CASRPRTNTEAFF